The sequence of this T cell receptor (beta chain) was determined in a study of shared clonotypes between healthy human individuals. V was cut by 7 bases and J by 1 base, with 14 bases left in between. Germline V lookup: CDR1 SGHRS, CDR2 YFSETQ. The CDR3 contains 15 residues. The study enrolled healthy HIV-negative adults without recent acute infections or vaccinations as donors. Method: immunoSEQ multiplex PCR; TCRdb's copy keeps in-frame clones and lacks some. The sample records some 2.4 million clones, 90% to 95% being singletons. General study points: The study found lower generation probabilities in non-shared clonotypes than in those shared by all four donors.

As to this clone: No antigen is known for it.

The rearrangement links TRBV5-1 to TRBJ2-2, with a weak D call TRBD2 (7 bases). The sequenced sample consisted of naive CD4+ T cells from PBMCs. Noted subset: CD45RA+ positively selected. The source is a man aged 18 to 30 in good health. Some clones in this sample may be carry-over from other donors' samples. The CDR3 DNA reads as TGCGCCAGCCAAAAGGGGGGGCGGAACACCGGGGAGCTGTTTTTT. This gives the protein CASQKGGRNTGELFF.